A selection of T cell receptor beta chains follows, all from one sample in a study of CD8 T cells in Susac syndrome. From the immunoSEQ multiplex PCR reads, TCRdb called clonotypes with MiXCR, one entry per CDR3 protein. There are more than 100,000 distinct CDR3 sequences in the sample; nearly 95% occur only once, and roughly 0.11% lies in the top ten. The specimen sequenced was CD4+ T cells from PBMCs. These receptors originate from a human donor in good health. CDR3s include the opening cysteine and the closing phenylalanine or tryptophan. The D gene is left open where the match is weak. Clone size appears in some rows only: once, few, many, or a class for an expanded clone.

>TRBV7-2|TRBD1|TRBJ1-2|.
TGTGCCAGCAGCTTAGGGGACCCAGCAGGGGGCCATGGCTACACCTTC
CASSLGDPAGGHGYTF
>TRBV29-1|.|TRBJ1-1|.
TGCAGCGTTGTCCCACAGGGGAACACTGAAGCTTTCTTT
CSVVPQGNTEAFF
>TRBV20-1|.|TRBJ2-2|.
TGCAGTGCGGCCGGACAGAACACCGGGGAGCTGTTTTTT
CSAAGQNTGELFF
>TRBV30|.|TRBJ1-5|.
TGTGCCTGGAGGGAGACGCGTAATCAGCCCCAGCATTTT
CAWRETRNQPQHF
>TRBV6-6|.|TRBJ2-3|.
TGTGCCAGCAGTTACTCTCGCGGCTCCCGCGATACGCAGTATTTT
CASSYSRGSRDTQYF
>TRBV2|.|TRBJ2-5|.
TGTGCCAGCAGTACCCAGTCGGCGGGAGAGACCCAGTACTTC
CASSTQSAGETQYF
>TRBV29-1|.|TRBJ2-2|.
TGCAGCGTTCAAGTCGGGGGTTCCACCGGGGAGCTGTTTTTT
CSVQVGGSTGELFF
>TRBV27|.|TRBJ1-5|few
TGTGCCAGCAGTTCTGGGGGCGGGAATCAGCCCCAGCATTTT
CASSSGGGNQPQHF
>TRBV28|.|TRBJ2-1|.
TGTGCCAGCAGTTTATCCAGCGGGTGGCTCAATGAGCAGTTCTTC
CASSLSSGWLNEQFF
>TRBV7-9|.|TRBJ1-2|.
TGTGCCAGCACCCTAGGGGTCACAGGGTCCAACTATGGCTACACCTTC
CASTLGVTGSNYGYTF
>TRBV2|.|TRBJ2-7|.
TGTGCCAGCAGTGAAGAGGTAATGGCCTCCTACGAGCAGTACTTC
CASSEEVMASYEQYF
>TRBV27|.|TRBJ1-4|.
TGTGCCAGCAGTCCGACAGGAGCGCGGGAAAAACTGTTTTTT
CASSPTGAREKLFF
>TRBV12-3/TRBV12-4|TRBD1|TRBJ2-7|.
TGTGCCAGCAGTTTATATGGGACAGGGACCTACGAGCAGTACTTC
CASSLYGTGTYEQYF
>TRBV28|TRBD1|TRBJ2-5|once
TGTGCCAGCAGGGGACAGGGGGAAGAGACCCAGTACTTC
CASRGQGEETQYF
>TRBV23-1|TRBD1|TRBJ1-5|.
TGCGCCAGCAGTCAACTGGGACAGGGTAAAGGTAAGCCCCAGCATTTT
CASSQLGQGKGKPQHF
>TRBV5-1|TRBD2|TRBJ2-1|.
TGCGCCAGCAGCTCCGAAGTCCCTAGCGGACACAATGAGCAGTTCTTC
CASSSEVPSGHNEQFF
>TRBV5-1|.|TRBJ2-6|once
TGCGCCAGCAGCCACGGAGGGTCCTCTGGGGCCAACGTCCTGACTTTC
CASSHGGSSGANVLTF
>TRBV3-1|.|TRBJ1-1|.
TGTGCCAGCAGCCAAAAGTCGAACACTGAAGCTTTCTTT
CASSQKSNTEAFF
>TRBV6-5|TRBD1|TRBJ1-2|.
TGTGCCAGCAAACTCGACAGGGGAACTAACTATGGCTACACCTTC
CASKLDRGTNYGYTF
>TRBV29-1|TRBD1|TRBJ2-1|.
TGCAGCGTTGTTGGACAGGGGGCAGGTGAGCAGTTCTTC
CSVVGQGAGEQFF
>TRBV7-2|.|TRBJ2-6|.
TGTGCCAGCAGCTTAGTGGTGGGGGCCAACGTCCTGACTTTC
CASSLVVGANVLTF
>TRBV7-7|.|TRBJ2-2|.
TGTGCTAGCAGCTTATTAGGACCGGTCACCGGGGAGCTGTTTTTT
CASSLLGPVTGELFF
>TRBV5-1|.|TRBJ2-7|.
TGCGCCAGCAGCCAAACAGGGAATTACGAGCAGTACTTC
CASSQTGNYEQYF
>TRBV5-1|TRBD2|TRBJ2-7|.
TGCGCCAGCAGCTTCCTAAGCGGGGAAGTCTACGAGCAGTACTTC
CASSFLSGEVYEQYF
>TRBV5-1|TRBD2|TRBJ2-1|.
TGCGCCAGCAGCTTGGAAGGGTCGGCGGGAGGGTTTGCGTTCTTC
CASSLEGSAGGFAFF
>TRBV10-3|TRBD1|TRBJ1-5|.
TGTGCCATCAGTGGTGACAGGGAAGGGCAGCCCCAGCATTTT
CAISGDREGQPQHF
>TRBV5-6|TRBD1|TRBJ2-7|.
TGTGCCAGCAGCCGGGACAGGGTTTACGAGCAGTACTTC
CASSRDRVYEQYF
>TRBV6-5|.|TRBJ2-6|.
TGTGCCAGCAGCCCGATCGGAGGTGGGGCCAACGTCCTGACTTTC
CASSPIGGGANVLTF
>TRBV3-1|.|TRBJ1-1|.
TGTGCCAGCAGCCAAGGGTCAGGGAACACTGAAGCTTTCTTT
CASSQGSGNTEAFF
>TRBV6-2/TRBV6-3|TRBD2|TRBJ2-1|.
TGTGCCAGCAGTTCGGAGCTAGCGGGAAAGCAGTTCTTC
CASSSELAGKQFF
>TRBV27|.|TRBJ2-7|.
TGTGCCAGCAGTTCTTGGTCGGACAACGAGCAGTACTTC
CASSSWSDNEQYF
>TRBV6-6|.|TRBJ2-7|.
TGTGCCAGCGGTCGAAAGGGGGGTGGCGAGCAGTACTTC
CASGRKGGGEQYF
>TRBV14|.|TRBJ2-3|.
TGTGCCAGCAGCCGGGGGAATACGCAGTATTTT
CASSRGNTQYF
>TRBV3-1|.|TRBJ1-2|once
TGTGCCAGCAGCACCGGCGGGCGGACCTATGGCTACACCTTC
CASSTGGRTYGYTF
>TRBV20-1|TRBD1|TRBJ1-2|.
TGCAGTGCTAGAAAGACAGGGCTCAACTATGGCTACACCTTC
CSARKTGLNYGYTF
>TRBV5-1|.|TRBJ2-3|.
TGCGCCAGCAGCCAAAGACCTAGCACAGATACGCAGTATTTT
CASSQRPSTDTQYF
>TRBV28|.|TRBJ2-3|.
TGTGCCAGCACCCTAGTACAGGGTCCTAGCACAGATACGCAGTATTTT
CASTLVQGPSTDTQYF
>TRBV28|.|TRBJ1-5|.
TGTGCCAGCAGTTTTCTCGAGGGCGCCGCTTATAGCAATCAGCCCCAGCATTTT
CASSFLEGAAYSNQPQHF
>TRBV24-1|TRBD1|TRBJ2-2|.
TGTGCCACCAGTGATTCTCCCGGGACAGAGAACACCGGGGAGCTGTTTTTT
CATSDSPGTENTGELFF
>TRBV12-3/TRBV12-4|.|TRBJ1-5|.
TGTGCCAGCAGTTTAGGAGCGGCGAGGCCCCAGCATTTT
CASSLGAARPQHF
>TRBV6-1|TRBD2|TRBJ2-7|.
TGTGCCAGCACCCTACTAGCGGGAGCTCGAAGCTCCTACGAGCAGTACTTC
CASTLLAGARSSYEQYF
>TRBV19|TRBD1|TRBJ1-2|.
TGTGCCAGTAGCTTGGGAACAGGGGGCTCTAACTATGGCTACACCTTC
CASSLGTGGSNYGYTF
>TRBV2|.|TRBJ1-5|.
TGTGCCAGCAGGGAACAGAGGGAGAACAATCAGCCCCAGCATTTT
CASREQRENNQPQHF
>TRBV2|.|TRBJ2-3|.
TGTGCCAGCAGCATAAGCGGAAAAGGGGTAGATACGCAGTATTTT
CASSISGKGVDTQYF
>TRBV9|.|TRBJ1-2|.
TGTGCCAGCAGCGTATCTTCTAACTATGGCTACACCTTC
CASSVSSNYGYTF
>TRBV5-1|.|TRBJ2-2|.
TGCGCCAGCAGCTTGTTCGGGGGCGAGGTTTCCGGGGAGCTGTTTTTT
CASSLFGGEVSGELFF
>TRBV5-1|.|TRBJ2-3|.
TGCGCCAGCAGCTTTAGCGGCTCTAGCACAGATACGCAGTATTTT
CASSFSGSSTDTQYF
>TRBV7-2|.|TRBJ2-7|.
TGTGCCAGCAGCCTGGGGACTCCCTGGGAGCAGTACTTC
CASSLGTPWEQYF